This TCR beta chain was sequenced during a study of tumor-infiltrating lymphocytes in primary liver carcinoma. Study as a whole: Patients were men and women aged 30 to 69 years.

A constant-region primer primed TCR beta cDNA synthesis from roughly 500 ng of total RNA. Investigators got TCR beta libraries out of three nested multiplex PCR rounds, done with slightly modified ARM-PCR. The study ran its first two PCR rounds for 9 to 10 cycles each, using TRBV1-TRBV30 forward primers and a C-beta reverse primer. MiXCR was run by TCRdb on the multiplex PCR reads, yielding one entry per CDR3 protein. The sample lists more than 95,000 distinct CDR3 sequences, 64% occurring once. As to this clonotype: Its target is unknown. A much larger clone is a single base away; this may be a read error.

Study-wide results and caveats: A fraction of only about 7.5-24% of top clones appeared in all five tumor regions. Lesser overlap characterized tumor-adjacent and tumor-blood pairs relative to tumor region pairs. Relative to blood, tumors carried a significantly larger fraction of the repertoire in their top 250 clones (p = 0.039).

CDR3 length: 14 residues. The V gene lost 6 bases and the J gene lost 4 bases, with 15 bases spanning the gap. Co-extracting RNA and DNA was done with roughly 17-31 mg of unsorted bulk tissue as input. Specimen: liver tumor tissue from sampling region 3. Documented subset: tumor region T3, left-lateral pole. The chain carries TRBV12-3 or TRBV12-4 and TRBJ1-2; D not resolved. The source is a woman aged 60-75 years with primary liver carcinoma and hepatitis B virus infection. The CDR3 loop is CASRARGAAYGYTF. In DNA, the CDR3 is TGTGCCAGCAGGGCGCGGGGAGCCGCCTATGGCTACACCTTC.